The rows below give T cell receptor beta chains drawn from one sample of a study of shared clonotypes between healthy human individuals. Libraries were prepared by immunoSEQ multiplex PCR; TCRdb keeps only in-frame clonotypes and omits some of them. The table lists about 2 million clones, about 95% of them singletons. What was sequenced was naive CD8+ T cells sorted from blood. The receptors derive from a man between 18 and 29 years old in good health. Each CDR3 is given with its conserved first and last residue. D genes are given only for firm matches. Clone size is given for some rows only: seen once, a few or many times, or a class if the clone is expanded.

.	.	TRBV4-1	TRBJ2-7	CASSQDSGGFYEQYF	TGCGCCAGCAGCCAAGATTCAGGGGGGTTCTACGAGCAGTACTTC
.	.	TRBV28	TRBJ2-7	CASSSLFNYEQYF	TGTGCCAGCAGTTCACTGTTCAACTACGAGCAGTACTTC
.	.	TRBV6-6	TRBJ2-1	CASSYGAELYNEQFF	TGTGCCAGCAGTTACGGGGCAGAACTCTACAATGAGCAGTTCTTC
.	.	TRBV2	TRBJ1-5	CASSVQLPNQPQHF	TGTGCCAGCAGTGTACAGCTCCCCAATCAGCCCCAGCATTTT
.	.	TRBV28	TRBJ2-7	CASSLVGVSGRGLYEQYF	TGTGCCAGCAGTTTAGTGGGGGTGTCGGGGAGAGGCCTCTACGAGCAGTACTTC
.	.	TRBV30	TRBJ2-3	CAWSYQLLQYF	TGTGCCTGGAGTTACCAGCTGCTGCAGTATTTT
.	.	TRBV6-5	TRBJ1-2	CASSYGGGDGYTF	TGTGCCAGCAGTTACGGCGGGGGAGATGGCTACACCTTC
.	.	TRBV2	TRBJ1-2	CASNTGTGYTF	TGTGCCAGTAACACAGGGACCGGCTACACCTTC
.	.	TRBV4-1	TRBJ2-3	CASSQDPRTDTQYF	TGCGCCAGCAGCCAAGATCCCAGGACAGATACGCAGTATTTT
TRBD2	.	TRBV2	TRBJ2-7	CASSHPSGGSYEQYF	TGTGCCAGCAGCCATCCTAGCGGGGGCTCCTACGAGCAGTACTTC
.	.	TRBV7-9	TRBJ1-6	CASSLVGESGSPLHF	TGTGCCAGCAGCTTAGTGGGCGAGAGTGGTTCACCCCTCCACTTT
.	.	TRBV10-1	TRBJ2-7	CASSEGGGQGYEQYF	TGCGCCAGCAGTGAAGGGGGGGGGCAGGGATACGAGCAGTACTTC
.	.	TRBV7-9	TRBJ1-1	CASSLGPGVWGTEAFF	TGTGCCAGCAGCTTAGGCCCTGGGGTCTGGGGCACTGAAGCTTTCTTT
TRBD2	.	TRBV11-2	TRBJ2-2	CASSPGAGGGVTGELFF	TGTGCCAGCAGCCCGGGGGCGGGAGGAGGAGTAACCGGGGAGCTGTTTTTT
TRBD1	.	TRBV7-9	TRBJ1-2	CASRYTGTGDYGYTF	TGTGCCAGCAGATACACCGGGACAGGGGACTATGGCTACACCTTC
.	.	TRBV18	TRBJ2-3	CASSPSRERTDTQYF	TGTGCCAGCTCACCTTCGAGGGAACGGACAGATACGCAGTATTTT
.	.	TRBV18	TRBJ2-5	CASSLRQFQETQYF	TGTGCCAGCTCACTCCGACAGTTCCAAGAGACCCAGTACTTC
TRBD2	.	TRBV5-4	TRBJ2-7	CASSWGLAGAYEQYF	TGTGCCAGCAGCTGGGGACTAGCGGGAGCCTACGAGCAGTACTTC
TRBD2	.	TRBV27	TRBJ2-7	CASKAGGQEQYF	TGTGCCAGCAAGGCGGGGGGCCAAGAGCAGTACTTC
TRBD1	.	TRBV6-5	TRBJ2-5	CASTGDRRETQYF	TGTGCCAGCACAGGGGACAGGAGAGAGACCCAGTACTTC
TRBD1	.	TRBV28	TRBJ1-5	CASRRQGLANQPQHF	TGTGCCAGCAGACGACAGGGTTTGGCCAATCAGCCCCAGCATTTT
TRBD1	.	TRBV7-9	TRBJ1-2	CASSSSTGEGNYGYTF	TGTGCCAGCAGCTCCTCGACAGGGGAGGGTAACTATGGCTACACCTTC
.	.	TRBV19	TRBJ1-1	CASSIGPNEAFF	TGTGCCAGTAGTATAGGGCCCAATGAAGCTTTCTTT
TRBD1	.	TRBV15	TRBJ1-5	CATSRTGGSSQPQHF	TGTGCCACCAGCAGGACAGGGGGCTCTAGTCAGCCCCAGCATTTT
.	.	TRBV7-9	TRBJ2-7	CASRSGGYYEQYF	TGTGCCAGCAGGAGCGGTGGGTACTACGAGCAGTACTTC
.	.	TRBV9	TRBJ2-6	CASSVGSSGANVLTF	TGTGCCAGCAGCGTAGGAAGCTCTGGGGCCAACGTCCTGACTTTC
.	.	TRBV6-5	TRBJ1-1	CASGEGTTAEAFF	TGTGCCAGCGGAGAAGGTACAACCGCTGAAGCTTTCTTT
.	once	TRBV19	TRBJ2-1	CASSIAGTYNEQFF	TGTGCCAGTAGTATAGCGGGGACGTACAATGAGCAGTTCTTC
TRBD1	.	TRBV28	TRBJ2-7	CASSRTGDSYEQYF	TGTGCCAGCAGTCGGACAGGTGACTCCTACGAGCAGTACTTC
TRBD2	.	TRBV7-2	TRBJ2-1	CASSLRGTSGNEQFF	TGTGCCAGCAGCCTTCGAGGGACTAGCGGAAATGAGCAGTTCTTC
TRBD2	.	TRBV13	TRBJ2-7	CASSWTSGPYEQYF	TGTGCCAGCAGCTGGACTAGCGGGCCCTACGAGCAGTACTTC
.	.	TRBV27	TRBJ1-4	CASRPGLGYEKLFF	TGTGCCAGCAGGCCAGGGTTGGGTTATGAAAAACTGTTTTTT
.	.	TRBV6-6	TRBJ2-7	CASSSLEGGEQYF	TGTGCCAGCAGCTCTCTGGAGGGGGGGGAGCAGTACTTC
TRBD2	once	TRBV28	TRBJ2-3	CASSVGLAESTDTQYF	TGTGCCAGCAGTGTAGGACTAGCGGAGAGCACAGATACGCAGTATTTT
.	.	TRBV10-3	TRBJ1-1	CASFLEGPNTEAFF	TGTGCCAGCTTCTTAGAGGGACCGAACACTGAAGCTTTCTTT
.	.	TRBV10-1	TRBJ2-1	CASSDPSDEQFF	TGCGCCAGCAGTGATCCCTCGGATGAGCAGTTCTTC
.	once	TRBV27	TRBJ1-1	CASSFEGNTEAFF	TGTGCCAGCAGTTTCGAGGGGAACACTGAAGCTTTCTTT
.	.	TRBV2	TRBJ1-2	CASTAGRNYGYTF	TGTGCCAGCACTGCGGGGAGGAACTATGGCTACACCTTC
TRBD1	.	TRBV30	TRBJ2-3	CAWRQGQGTVDTQYF	TGTGCCTGGAGGCAAGGACAGGGAACGGTGGATACGCAGTATTTT
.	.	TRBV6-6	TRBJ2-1	CASRALSSYNEQFF	TGTGCCAGCAGAGCCCTAAGCTCCTACAATGAGCAGTTCTTC
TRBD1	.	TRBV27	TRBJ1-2	CASSLTGGEGYTF	TGTGCCAGCAGTTTGACAGGGGGCGAGGGCTACACCTTC
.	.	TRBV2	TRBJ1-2	CASPTRSYGYTF	TGTGCCAGCCCTACACGAAGCTATGGCTACACCTTC
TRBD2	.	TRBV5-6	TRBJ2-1	CASSLLGLAGGNEQFF	TGTGCCAGCAGCTTGTTGGGACTAGCGGGAGGAAATGAGCAGTTCTTC
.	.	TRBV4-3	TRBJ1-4	CASSQDREGADNEKLFF	TGCGCCAGCAGCCAAGATCGCGAGGGAGCGGATAATGAAAAACTGTTTTTT
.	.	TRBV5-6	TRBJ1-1	CASSGGSSAFF	TGTGCCAGCAGTGGGGGATCCTCGGCTTTCTTT
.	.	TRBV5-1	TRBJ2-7	CASSGRDTYEQYF	TGCGCCAGCAGCGGCCGGGACACGTACGAGCAGTACTTC
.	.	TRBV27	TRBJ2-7	CASSPLPGSSYEQYF	TGTGCCAGCAGCCCCCTTCCCGGGAGCTCCTACGAGCAGTACTTC
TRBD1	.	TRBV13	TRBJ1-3	CASSLGDRGGNTIYF	TGTGCCAGCAGCTTAGGGGACAGGGGTGGAAACACCATATATTTT
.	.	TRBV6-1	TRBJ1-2	CASRGTPFSEYGYTF	TGTGCCAGCAGGGGGACCCCCTTTTCGGAGTATGGCTACACCTTC
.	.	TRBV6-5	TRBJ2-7	CASSYSQGNGEQYF	TGTGCCAGCAGTTATTCTCAGGGGAACGGTGAGCAGTACTTC
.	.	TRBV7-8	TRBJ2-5	CASSLLLVSETQYF	TGTGCCAGCAGTCTCCTACTAGTATCCGAGACCCAGTACTTC
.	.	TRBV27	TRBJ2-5	CASSLLGAQETQYF	TGTGCCAGCAGTTTATTAGGGGCCCAAGAGACCCAGTACTTC
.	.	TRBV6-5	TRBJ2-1	CASRGWTELHNEQFF	TGTGCCAGCCGGGGGTGGACAGAACTACACAATGAGCAGTTCTTC
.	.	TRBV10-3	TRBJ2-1	CAIGPGSSYNEQFF	TGTGCCATCGGTCCCGGAAGCTCCTACAATGAGCAGTTCTTC
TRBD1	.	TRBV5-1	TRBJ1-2	CASSLAGQGARGYTF	TGCGCCAGCAGCTTGGCGGGACAGGGGGCGCGGGGCTACACCTTC
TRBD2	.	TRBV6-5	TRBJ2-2	CASSYSSGSTGELFF	TGTGCCAGCAGTTACTCGAGCGGGAGCACCGGGGAGCTGTTTTTT
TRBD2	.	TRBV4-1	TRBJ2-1	CASSQVGAGVWFF	TGCGCCAGCAGCCAAGTCGGAGCGGGAGTTTGGTTCTTC